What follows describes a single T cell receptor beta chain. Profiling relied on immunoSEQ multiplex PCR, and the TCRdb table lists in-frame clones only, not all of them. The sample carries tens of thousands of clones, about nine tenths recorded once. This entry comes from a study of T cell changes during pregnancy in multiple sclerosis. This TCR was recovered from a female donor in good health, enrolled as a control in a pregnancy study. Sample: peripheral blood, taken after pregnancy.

CDR3 nucleotides: TGCGCCAGCAGCTTCGGGACAGGAAGAACATTAGATACGCAGTATTTT. Residues: CASSFGTGRTLDTQYF. V and J are TRBV5-1 and TRBJ2-3, with 8 bases aligning to TRBD1. The CDR3 length is 16 residues. The germline gives CDR1 SGHRS, CDR2 YFSETQ. Trimming cost V 2 bases and J 5 bases; bases outside gene matches: 10.